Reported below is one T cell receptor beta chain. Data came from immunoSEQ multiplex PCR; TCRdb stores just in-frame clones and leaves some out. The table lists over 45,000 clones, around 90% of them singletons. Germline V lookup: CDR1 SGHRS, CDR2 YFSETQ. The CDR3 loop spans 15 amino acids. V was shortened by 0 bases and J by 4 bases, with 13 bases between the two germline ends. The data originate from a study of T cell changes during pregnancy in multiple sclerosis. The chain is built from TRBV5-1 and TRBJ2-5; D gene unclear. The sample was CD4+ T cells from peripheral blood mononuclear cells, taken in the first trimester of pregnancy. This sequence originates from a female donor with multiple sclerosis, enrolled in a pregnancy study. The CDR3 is CASSLARTGPETQYF. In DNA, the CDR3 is TGCGCCAGCAGCTTGGCCCGTACGGGTCCAGAGACCCAGTACTTC.